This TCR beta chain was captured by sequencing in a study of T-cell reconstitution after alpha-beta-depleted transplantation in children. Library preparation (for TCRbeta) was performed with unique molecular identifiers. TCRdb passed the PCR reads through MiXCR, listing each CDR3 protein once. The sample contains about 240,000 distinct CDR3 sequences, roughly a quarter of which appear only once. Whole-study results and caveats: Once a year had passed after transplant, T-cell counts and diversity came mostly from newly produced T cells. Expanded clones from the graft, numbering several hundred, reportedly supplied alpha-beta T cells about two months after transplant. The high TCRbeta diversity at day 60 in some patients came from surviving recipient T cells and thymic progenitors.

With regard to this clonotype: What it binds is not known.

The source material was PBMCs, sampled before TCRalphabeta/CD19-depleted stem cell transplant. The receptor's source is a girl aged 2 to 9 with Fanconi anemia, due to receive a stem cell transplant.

Written as DNA, the CDR3 is TGTGCCAGCAGCTTTCCCCTGGGCGTCGGGGCCAACGTCCTGACTTTC. Amino acids: CASSFPLGVGANVLTF. V usage is TRBV7-2 and J usage is TRBJ2-6; D is undetermined. CDR1 and CDR2 (germline): SGHTA, FQGNSA. The ends were cut back, 3 bases at V and 4 bases at J, with 13 bases in the middle. The CDR3 is 16 amino acids.